This TCR beta chain is from a study of T cells after yellow fever vaccination. Study-level information: The SMART-Seq v4 Ultra Low Input method served to prepare the low-cell-number fractions.

This clonotype appeared a few times. Its antigen is unidentified. Germline-derived CDR1 and CDR2 are KGHDR and SFDVKD. The CDR3 length is 14 residues. V dropped 9 bases and J dropped 1 base, with 14 bases sitting between them. Study-wide findings and caveats: Detected again after the booster were most primary-vaccination clones, at 95% to 96% CD4 and 80% to 90% CD8. Highly abundant clonotypes carried over from the bulk population could end up in FACS-sorted repertoires as contaminants.

TCR cDNA was made by 5'RACE template switching, adding a universal primer site and UMIs. Via MiXCR, TCRdb re-called the 5' RACE reads, giving one row per CDR3 protein. Among some 290,000 distinct CDR3 sequences listed, roughly a tenth were seen once. The sample consisted of CD4+ T cells sorted from PBMCs, taken 45 days after the yellow fever booster vaccination. This receptor was taken from a man aged 18 to 35 who received the YFV17D yellow fever vaccine. The V call is TRBV24-1, the J call TRBJ2-5; a possible D gene is TRBD1 (5 bases). The CDR3 DNA reads as TGTGCCACCGGTCACGACAGCCTCCAAGAGACCCAGTACTTC. Its translation is CATGHDSLQETQYF.